Listed below are T cell receptor beta chains from one sample, sequenced in a study of T cell responses to AZD1222 COVID-19 vaccine. Using immunoSEQ multiplex PCR, the repertoire was profiled, and TCRdb retains in-frame clones only, with some absent. This sample carries roughly 100,000 clones, 70% to 90% of them seen once, and the ten largest clones take about 14%. Material: peripheral blood, obtained on day 0 of AZD1222 vaccination. The source is an adult in good health. The CDR3 runs from the conserved cysteine through the conserved F or W. A D gene is named only where the DNA matches it firmly. The size of a clone is reported for some rows only, either as once, few or many, or as a class for expanded clones.

v_call	clone_size	j_call	d_call	cdr3_nt	cdr3_aa
TRBV6-5	once	TRBJ2-1	NA	TGTGCCAGCAGTTCGCCCGGACGCACCCTGAGGAATGAGCAGTTCTTC	CASSSPGRTLRNEQFF
TRBV9	NA	TRBJ1-3	NA	TGTGCCAGCAGCGTAGGCGGGCTGAGCTCTGGAAACACCATATATTTT	CASSVGGLSSGNTIYF
TRBV19	NA	TRBJ1-2	TRBD1	TGTGCCAGTAGTACCTGGACAGGGAGGAGAGACAGTCCTAACTATGGCTACACCTTC	CASSTWTGRRDSPNYGYTF
TRBV9	NA	TRBJ1-1	NA	TGTGCCAGCAGCGCTACCGCGGACGGCTCCGGGGAAGCTTTCTTT	CASSATADGSGEAFF
TRBV5-6	NA	TRBJ1-2	TRBD1	TGTGCCAGCAGTTTTCCGGGACAGGGCTATGGCTACACCTTC	CASSFPGQGYGYTF
TRBV6-1	NA	TRBJ2-7	NA	TGTGCCAGCAGTGAAATGGTCGGTGTCTACGAGCAGTACTTC	CASSEMVGVYEQYF
TRBV2	once	TRBJ1-2	NA	TGTGCCAGCAGGGAAGAAGTCCGGGTCCCTTTTTTC	CASREEVRVPFF
TRBV5-6	NA	TRBJ2-5	TRBD2	TGTGCCACACGGCGTAGCGGGGGTACAGAGACCCAGTACTTC	CATRRSGGTETQYF
TRBV11-3	NA	TRBJ1-2	TRBD1	TGTGCCAGCAGCTTAGTCGTTGGGACAGAAGGCTATGGCTACACCTTC	CASSLVVGTEGYGYTF
TRBV2	NA	TRBJ2-1	TRBD1	TGTGCCAGCAGTGTTCGTCCCAGGACAGGGGCTAACAATGAGCAGTTCTTC	CASSVRPRTGANNEQFF
TRBV10-3	NA	TRBJ1-1	TRBD1	TGTGCCATCAGCGCCGGGACAGGGGGCACTGAAGCTTTCTTT	CAISAGTGGTEAFF
TRBV6-6	NA	TRBJ1-6	TRBD1	TGTGCCAGCAAAGCGGGACAGACAAATTCACCCCTCCACTTT	CASKAGQTNSPLHF
TRBV29-1	NA	TRBJ1-3	NA	TGCAGCGTGGCACGCGGTACTGGAAACACCATATATTTT	CSVARGTGNTIYF
TRBV19	NA	TRBJ1-2	TRBD1	TGTGCCAGTAGTCGGACAGGGGTCGGAGGCTACACCTTC	CASSRTGVGGYTF